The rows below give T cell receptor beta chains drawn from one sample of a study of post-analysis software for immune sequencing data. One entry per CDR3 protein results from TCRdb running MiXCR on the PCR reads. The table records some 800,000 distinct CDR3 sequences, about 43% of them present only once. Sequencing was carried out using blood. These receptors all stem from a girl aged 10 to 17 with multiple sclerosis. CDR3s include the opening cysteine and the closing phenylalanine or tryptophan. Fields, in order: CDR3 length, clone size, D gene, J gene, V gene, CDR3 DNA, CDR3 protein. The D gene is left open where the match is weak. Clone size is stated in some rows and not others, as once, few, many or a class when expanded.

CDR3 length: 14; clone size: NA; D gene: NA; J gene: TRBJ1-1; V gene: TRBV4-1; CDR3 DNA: TGCGCCAGCAGCCCCAAATGGGGACTGTCTGGAGCTTTCTTT; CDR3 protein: CASSPKWGLSGAFF
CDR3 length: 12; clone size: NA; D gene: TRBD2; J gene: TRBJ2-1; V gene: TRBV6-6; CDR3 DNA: TGTGCCAGCACTAGCGGGAGCTATGAGCAGTTCTTC; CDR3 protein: CASTSGSYEQFF
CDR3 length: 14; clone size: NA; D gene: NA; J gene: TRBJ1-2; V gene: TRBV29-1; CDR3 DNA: TGCAGCGTTGAGCGCCCCTTGACAGATGGAGGCTACACCTTC; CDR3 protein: CSVERPLTDGGYTF
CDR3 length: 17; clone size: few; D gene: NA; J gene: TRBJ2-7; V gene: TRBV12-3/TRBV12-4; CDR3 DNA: TGTGCCAGCAGTCCCCGGGGGTGGGCGAAAGGGTACTACGAGCAGTACTTC; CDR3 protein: CASSPRGWAKGYYEQYF
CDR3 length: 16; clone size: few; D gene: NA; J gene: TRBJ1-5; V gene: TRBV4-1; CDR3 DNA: TGCGCCAGCAGCCAAGCCCCGGAGGGTACCAATCAGCCCCAGCATTTT; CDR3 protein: CASSQAPEGTNQPQHF
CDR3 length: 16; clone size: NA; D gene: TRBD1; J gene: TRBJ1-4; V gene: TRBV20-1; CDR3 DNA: TGCAGTGCTAGAGAGGCCAGAACAGGGGCTAATGAAAAACTGTTTTTT; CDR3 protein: CSAREARTGANEKLFF
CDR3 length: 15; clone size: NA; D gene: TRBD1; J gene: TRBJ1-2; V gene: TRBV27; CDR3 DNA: TGTGCCAGCAGCCCTACGCACAGGGGAATATATGGCTACACCTTC; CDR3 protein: CASSPTHRGIYGYTF
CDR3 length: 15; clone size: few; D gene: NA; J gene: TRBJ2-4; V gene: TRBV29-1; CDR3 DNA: TGCAGCGTTGAAGTGGTGGCTTTAGCCAAAAACATTCAGTACTTC; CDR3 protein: CSVEVVALAKNIQYF
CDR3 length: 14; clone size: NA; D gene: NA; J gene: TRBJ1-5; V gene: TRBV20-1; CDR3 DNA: TGCAGTGCTAGTGCAGGGGTTAGCAATCAGCCCCAGCATTTT; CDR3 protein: CSASAGVSNQPQHF
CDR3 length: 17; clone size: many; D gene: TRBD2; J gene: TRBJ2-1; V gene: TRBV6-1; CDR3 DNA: TGTGCCAGCAGCGGGACTAGCGGGAGGGCCAACAACCATGAGCAGTTCTTC; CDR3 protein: CASSGTSGRANNHEQFF
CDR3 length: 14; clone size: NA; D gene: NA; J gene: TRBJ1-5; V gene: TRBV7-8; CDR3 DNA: TGTGCCAGCAGCGAGGAGCGTAACAATCAGCCCCAGCATTTT; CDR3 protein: CASSEERNNQPQHF
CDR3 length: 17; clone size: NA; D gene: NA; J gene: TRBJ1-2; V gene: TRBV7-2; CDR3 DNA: TGTGCCAGCAGCTTGGATGTTTTTGGGACGAGCGGCTATGGCTACACCTTC; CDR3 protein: CASSLDVFGTSGYGYTF
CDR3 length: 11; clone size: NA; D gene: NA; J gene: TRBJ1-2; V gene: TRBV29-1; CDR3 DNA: TGCAGCGTTGAATGGGTCCTTGGCTACACCTTC; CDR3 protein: CSVEWVLGYTF
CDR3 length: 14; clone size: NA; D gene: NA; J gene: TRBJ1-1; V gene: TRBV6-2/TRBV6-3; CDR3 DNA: TGTGCCAGCAGTTACAGGTGGCCAGTCACTGAAGCTTTCTTT; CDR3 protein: CASSYRWPVTEAFF
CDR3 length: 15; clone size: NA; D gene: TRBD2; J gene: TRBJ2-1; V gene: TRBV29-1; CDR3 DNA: TGCAGCGTGGGGCGGGAGGGCCAGTGGTGGAATGAGCAGTTCTTC; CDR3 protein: CSVGREGQWWNEQFF
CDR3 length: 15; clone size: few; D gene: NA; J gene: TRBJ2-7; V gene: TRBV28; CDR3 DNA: TGTGCCAGCAGTTTACTCGCCGATCCCTCCTACGAGCAGTACTTC; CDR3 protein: CASSLLADPSYEQYF
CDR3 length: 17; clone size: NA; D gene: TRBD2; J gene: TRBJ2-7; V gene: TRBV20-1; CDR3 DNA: TGCAGTGCGCTGGGACTAGCGGAGCCCCACCACTCCTACGAGCAGTACTTC; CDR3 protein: CSALGLAEPHHSYEQYF
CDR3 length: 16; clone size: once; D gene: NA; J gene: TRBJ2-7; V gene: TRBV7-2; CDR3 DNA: TGTGCCAGCAGCTTAGGAGTTAGGGGGAACCTCTACGAGCAGTACTTC; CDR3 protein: CASSLGVRGNLYEQYF
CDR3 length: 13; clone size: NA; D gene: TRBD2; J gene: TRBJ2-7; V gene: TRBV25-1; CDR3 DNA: TGTGCCAGCAGTGCCCCGGGGGGATACGAGCAGTACTTC; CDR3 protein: CASSAPGGYEQYF